The present entry profiles one T cell receptor beta chain with its context. The antigen is unknown. The data were taken from a study of OX40 agonist ivuxolimab in advanced cancers. Study-level findings and limits: The average count of expanded clones was higher among CD8+ T cells than among CD4+.

This CDR3 is 14 amino acids long. Germline V gives CDR1 MNHEY, CDR2 SVGAGI. V shed 7 bases, J shed 6 bases, and the junction held 10 bases outside the gene matches. Sequencing used immunoSEQ multiplex PCR; TCRdb keeps in-frame clones, though not all of them. The sample records tens of thousands of clones, 80% to 95% being singletons. The rearrangement links TRBV6-5 to TRBJ1-2; TRBD1 aligns across 8 bases. The receptor was isolated from an adult with an advanced solid tumor such as melanoma, head and neck, liver or kidney cancer. This material consisted of CD4+ or CD8+ T cells sorted from blood, taken in a trial of the OX40 agonist ivuxolimab. The CDR3 DNA sequence: TGTGCCAGCACTCGGACAGGGATTAGCCATGGCTACACCTTC. Translating it yields CASTRTGISHGYTF.